The clone carrying this T cell receptor beta chain rates as medium-sized. Its antigen is not known. This sample also contains other DNA sequences that code for the same CDR3. Clones were sequenced by immunoSEQ multiplex PCR, and TCRdb holds only the in-frame ones, with some missing. Among roughly 70,000 clones listed, approximately 87% were seen once. This sample was included in a study of OX40 agonist ivuxolimab in advanced cancers. Overall study context: The group had a mean age of 60 years, ranged from about 23 to 85, and was 82.7% male. Study results and limitations: Dosing at 0.1 to 3.0 mg/kg was accompanied by clonal expansion of CD4+ and CD8+ blood T cells by week 6.

The sample in question was CD4+ or CD8+ T cells sorted from blood, obtained in a trial of the OX40 agonist ivuxolimab. This receptor was identified in an adult with an advanced solid tumor such as melanoma, head and neck, liver or kidney cancer.

CDR3 sequence (DNA): TGTGCCAGTAGTATAGCAGCGGCGATCTCTGGAAACACCATATATTTT. Its protein is CASSIAAAISGNTIYF. V and J are TRBV19 and TRBJ1-3; the D is unclear. Germline CDR1 is LNHDA and CDR2 is SQIVND (reference sequence). The germline V and J ends were trimmed by 1 base and 0 bases, with 10 bases remaining between them. The CDR3 consists of 16 residues.